The rows below give T cell receptor beta chains drawn from one sample of a study of T cell responses to AZD1222 COVID-19 vaccine. Clones were sequenced by immunoSEQ multiplex PCR, and TCRdb holds only the in-frame ones, with some missing. The data contain approximately 140,000 clones, under 95% of them singletons. The material sequenced was peripheral blood, taken on day 0 of AZD1222 vaccination. These TCRs come from an adult in good health. CDR3s include the opening cysteine and the closing phenylalanine or tryptophan. D genes are given only for firm matches. Clone size, where shown, is once, few, many, or a class for clones that have expanded.

abundance	j_gene	d_gene	v_gene	CDR3nt	CDR3aa
-	TRBJ2-1	-	TRBV9	TGTGCCAGCAGCGTAGTGGGGTTGGGCAATGAGCAGTTCTTC	CASSVVGLGNEQFF
few	TRBJ1-3	-	TRBV3-1/TRBV3-2	TGTGCCAGCAGTCAGGTACCCAGCTCTGGAAACACCATATATTTT	CASSQVPSSGNTIYF
-	TRBJ2-1	TRBD2	TRBV7-9	TGTGCCAGCAGCTTCCCGGGACTAAACAATGAGCAGTTCTTC	CASSFPGLNNEQFF
-	TRBJ1-4	-	TRBV5-5	TGTGCCACTTCCCGGGGGCAGGGTAATGAAAAACTGTTTTTT	CATSRGQGNEKLFF
medium-sized	TRBJ2-7	-	TRBV12-3/TRBV12-4	TGTGCCAGCAGCCCCCTGACTACGATAGAGCAGTACTTC	CASSPLTTIEQYF
-	TRBJ1-1	-	TRBV29-1	TGCAGCGTTGGGCAGATGAACACTGAAGCTTTCTTT	CSVGQMNTEAFF
-	TRBJ2-4	-	TRBV5-1	TGCGCCAGCAGCCCAGGGGTAGCCAAAAACATTCAGTACTTC	CASSPGVAKNIQYF
-	TRBJ1-5	-	TRBV6-5	TGTGCCAGCAGTTACCGATCGGCCCAGCCCCAGCATTTT	CASSYRSAQPQHF
once	TRBJ2-5	TRBD2	TRBV5-1	TGCGCCAGCAGCTTGGCGGGGGGGCTAGCAGAGACCCAGTACTTC	CASSLAGGLAETQYF
-	TRBJ2-7	-	TRBV5-1	TGCGCCAGCAGCCCCCAAATTCTCGTCGGGTACGCCTACGAGCAGTACTTC	CASSPQILVGYAYEQYF
-	TRBJ2-7	-	TRBV7-8	TGTGCCAGCAGCTTAGACAGGGCGGTAAGGAGGTGGTACGAGCAGTACTTC	CASSLDRAVRRWYEQYF
-	TRBJ1-6	TRBD1	TRBV11-2	TGTGCCAGCAGTGCAGGGGGCTTGGGTTCACCCCTCCACTTT	CASSAGGLGSPLHF
-	TRBJ1-2	TRBD1	TRBV19	TGTGCCAGTAGTCTGCGGACAGGCCTCTATGGCTACACCTTC	CASSLRTGLYGYTF
once	TRBJ2-3	TRBD1	TRBV11-2	TGTGCCAGCGACAGGGGGCTTTCAGATACGCAGTATTTT	CASDRGLSDTQYF
-	TRBJ1-5	TRBD1	TRBV7-8	TGTGCCAGCCGGAGGGGGCCCCACGAGGAACGTAGCAATCAGCCCCAGCATTTT	CASRRGPHEERSNQPQHF
-	TRBJ2-2	TRBD1	TRBV13	TGTGCCAGCAGCTCGGGACAGGGTACCGGGGAGCTGTTTTTT	CASSSGQGTGELFF
-	TRBJ2-3	-	TRBV5-1	TGCGCCAGCAGCTGGACAGAAACAGATACGCAGTATTTT	CASSWTETDTQYF
few	TRBJ1-2	TRBD1	TRBV5-4	TGTGCCAGCAGCTTGGCCCACGGCCGGGACAGGGTGCAGGGCTACACCTTC	CASSLAHGRDRVQGYTF
-	TRBJ1-1	-	TRBV5-1	TGCGCCAGCAGCTTGGTGGCGCTGAACACTGAAGCTTTCTTT	CASSLVALNTEAFF
-	TRBJ2-4	-	TRBV6-5	TGTGCCAGCAGTTACGGTGGCAAAAACATTCAGTACTTC	CASSYGGKNIQYF
few	TRBJ1-1	-	TRBV3-1/TRBV3-2	TGTGCCAGCAGCCAAGAGGTGTACACTGAAGCTTTCTTT	CASSQEVYTEAFF
-	TRBJ1-5	-	TRBV12-5	TGTGCTAGTGGTTCCCCGGGGGGGATAAGCAATCAGCCCCAGCATTTT	CASGSPGGISNQPQHF
-	TRBJ1-5	-	TRBV28	TGTGCCAGCGGGAGGGAGGATCAGCCCCAGCATTTT	CASGREDQPQHF
-	TRBJ1-4	TRBD1	TRBV7-9	TGTGCCAGCAGCTCCGGGACAGCAGCTAATGAAAAACTGTTTTTT	CASSSGTAANEKLFF
-	TRBJ1-3	-	TRBV7-2	TGTGCCAGCAGCTTTATGACCACTGGAAACACCATATATTTT	CASSFMTTGNTIYF
-	TRBJ1-2	TRBD1	TRBV20-1	TGCAGTGCTAGTGGCGCGTCCAGGGGGCAAGAGGGCTACACCTTC	CSASGASRGQEGYTF
-	TRBJ2-7	-	TRBV2	TGTGCCAGCAGTGAAGGTCGGAGAGGGACCTACGAGCAGTACTTC	CASSEGRRGTYEQYF
-	TRBJ1-2	-	TRBV27	TGTGCCAGCAGTTTTGGGCAGAACTATGGCTACACCTTC	CASSFGQNYGYTF
-	TRBJ1-6	-	TRBV18	TGTGCCAGCTCACCACAGGAGTTCTATAATTCACCCCTCCACTTT	CASSPQEFYNSPLHF
-	TRBJ1-6	TRBD1	TRBV19	TGTGCCACCGGACAGGGTTATAATTCACCCCTCCACTTT	CATGQGYNSPLHF
-	TRBJ1-2	TRBD1	TRBV6-5	TGTGCCAGCAGTTTCGATCCAGGGGGCGCAGGCTACACCTTC	CASSFDPGGAGYTF
-	TRBJ2-5	-	TRBV9	TGTGCCAGCAGCGTTTCAAGTCAGGCGGGGAGGGAGACCCAGTACTTC	CASSVSSQAGRETQYF
few	TRBJ1-1	-	TRBV11-2	TGTGCCAGCAGCTTTGGCACCTCGAACACTGAAGCTTTCTTT	CASSFGTSNTEAFF
-	TRBJ1-5	-	TRBV6-2/TRBV6-3	TGTGCCAGCAGCCTCATCGGGGGTGGCCAGCCCCAGCATTTT	CASSLIGGGQPQHF
-	TRBJ1-1	-	TRBV5-1	TGCGCCAGCAGCTTCCAGGGTACTGAAGCTTTCTTT	CASSFQGTEAFF
-	TRBJ1-2	-	TRBV7-9	TGTGCCAGCAGCTACCCGGGGTCGGGTGGCTACACCTTC	CASSYPGSGGYTF
-	TRBJ1-6	-	TRBV2	TGTGCCAGCACGGGCACACAGAGCTCACCCCTCCACTTT	CASTGTQSSPLHF
-	TRBJ2-1	TRBD1	TRBV19	TGTGCCAGTAGGGTACTAGGGCAGGGGGCCTACAATGAGCAGTTCTTC	CASRVLGQGAYNEQFF
-	TRBJ2-7	TRBD1	TRBV19	TGTGCCAGTAGTTTTGGACAGGACCCATCCTACGAGCAGTACTTC	CASSFGQDPSYEQYF